The 18 T cell receptor beta chains below all came from one sample that was sequenced in a study of control samples from healthy donors and cancer patients. Sequenced by immunoSEQ multiplex PCR; TCRdb stores in-frame clones only, minus some. The table records 100,000 to 150,000 clones, roughly 95% of them present only once. Sequencing was carried out using blood. The receptors here all came from a man aged 25-40 years in good health.

V usage is TRBV27 and J usage is TRBJ1-6; a possible D gene is TRBD1 (6 bases). V lost 7 bases, J lost 10 bases, and 20 bases lay in between. CDR1 is MNHEY and CDR2 is SMNVEV in the germline V gene (reference sequence). This CDR3 region has 15 residues. The CDR3 loop is CASKTGLQLGSPLHF. The CDR3 nucleotides read TGTGCCAGCAAAACAGGGTTGCAGTTGGGCTCACCCCTCCACTTT.

This chain links TRBV4-2 with TRBJ1-5; 7 bases map to TRBD1. Germline CDR1 and CDR2: LGHNA and YNFKEQ. This CDR3 region has 15 residues. V gave up 1 base and J gave up 11 bases; unmatched junction bases: 11. CDR3 sequence (DNA): TGTGCCAGCAGCCAAGTCTCGACAGGGTCGGGGGCCCAGCATTTT. Translated: CASSQVSTGSGAQHF.

This chain uses TRBV6-5 with TRBJ1-2, with 9 bases that match TRBD1. Germline V gene lookup returns CDR1 MNHEY and CDR2 SVGAGI. The CDR3 runs to 14 residues. V was pared by 7 bases and J by 4 bases, with 7 bases of the junction left unmatched. The CDR3 region has the DNA TGTGCCAGCACCCCGACAGGGGGGGGCTATGGCTACACCTTC. This translates into CASTPTGGGYGYTF.

V gene TRBV28 combines with J gene TRBJ2-3; 7 positions agree with TRBD1. The ends lost 5 bases at V and 6 bases at J; junction bases unmatched: 5. Looked up from germline, CDR1 is MDHEN and CDR2 is SYDVKM. The CDR3 covers 13 residues. This CDR3 is CASSLGGADTQYF. CDR3 bases: TGTGCCAGCAGTCTAGGGGGCGCGGATACGCAGTATTTT. The whole variable domain, remainder taken from reference TRBV28 and TRBJ2-3, is DVKVTQSSRYLVKRTGEKVFLECVQDMDHENMFWYRQDPGLGLRLIYFSYDVKMKEKGDIPEGYSVSREKKERFSLILESASTNQTSMYLCASSLGGADTQYFGPGTRLTVL.

The rearrangement links TRBV9 to TRBJ2-3; TRBD2 might be the D (5 bases). Germline V CDR1 and CDR2: SGDLS, YYNGEE. CDR3 length equals 14 residues. Trimming pared 7 bases from V and 5 bases from J, leaving 17 bases between. DNA of the CDR3: TGTGCCAGCGATTCGGGGAGCCGAATAGATACGCAGTATTTT. Residues: CASDSGSRIDTQYF. Filled out from reference TRBV9 and TRBJ2-3, the complete variable domain reads DSGVTQTPKHLITATGQRVTLRCSPRSGDLSVYWYQQSLDQGLQFLIQYYNGEERAKGNILERFSAQQFPDLHSELNLSSLELGDSALYFCASDSGSRIDTQYFGPGTRLTVL.

This rearrangement joins TRBV5-8 to TRBJ1-2; D is uncertain. CDR1 is SGHTS and CDR2 is YDEGEE in the germline V gene. V was clipped by 0 bases and J by 7 bases, with 10 bases between them. The CDR3 consists of 13 residues. For the CDR3, the DNA is TGTGCCAGCAGCTTGGATTTTTTTGTTGGCTACACCTTC. It specifies CASSLDFFVGYTF.

For the CDR3, the DNA is TGTGCCAGCAGCTACAACCCTGACAGGCTATTTTTGGAATACAATGAGCAGTTCTTC. Its protein product is CASSYNPDRLFLEYNEQFF. The chain recombines TRBV27 with TRBJ2-1; a possible D gene is TRBD1 (6 bases). Germline CDR1 is MNHEY and CDR2 is SMNVEV (reference sequence). With 6 bases removed from V and 4 bases from J, the gap between germline ends came to 28 bases. The CDR3 contains 19 residues.

This clone has just one count. The chain carries TRBV5-1 and TRBJ2-5; the D gene is possibly TRBD2 (6 bases). V was trimmed by 3 bases and J by 1 base, leaving 10 bases between them. Germline V gives CDR1 SGHRS, CDR2 YFSETQ. The CDR3 has 14 residues. DNA for the CDR3: TGCGCCAGCAGCTCCGGGACTCTCCAAGAGACCCAGTACTTC. It codes for CASSSGTLQETQYF.

This rearrangement joins TRBV6-6 to TRBJ2-7, with 8 bases identical to TRBD1. Trimming at V came to 6 bases and at J to 3 bases, leaving 4 bases not matched to a gene. This CDR3 comprises 13 residues. The V gene's germline CDR1 is MNHNY and CDR2 SVGAGI (reference sequence). The CDR3 DNA follows: TGTGCCAGCAGGGGGACAGGTCGCTACGAGCAGTACTTC. Translated, it gives CASRGTGRYEQYF.

The V and J genes are TRBV5-5 and TRBJ2-7; no definite D call. CDR3 length: 12 residues. Trimming shortened V by 0 bases and J by 3 bases, and 4 bases separated the two germline ends. Germline-derived CDR1 and CDR2 are SGHKS and YYEKEE (reference sequence). The DNA for the CDR3 is TGTGCCAGCAGCTTGGCTCACTACGAGCAGTACTTC. This gives the protein CASSLAHYEQYF.

The V and J genes are TRBV19 and TRBJ1-6; no clear D. The CDR3 sequence is 16 residues long. V gave up 6 bases and J gave up 10 bases, with 22 bases separating them. Per germline, CDR1 LNHDA and CDR2 SQIVND (reference sequence). CDR3 loop: CASSLSAADPKSPLHF. The CDR3 DNA sequence: TGTGCCAGTAGCCTCTCGGCGGCAGATCCCAAGTCACCCCTCCACTTT. Together with reference TRBV19 and TRBJ1-6, the CDR3 gives the full variable domain: DGGITQSPKYLFRKEGQNVTLSCEQNLNHDAMYWYRQDPGQGLRLIYYSQIVNDFQKGDIAEGYSVSREKKESFPLTVTSAQKNPTAFYLCASSLSAADPKSPLHFGNGTRLTVT.

This chain links TRBV7-9 with TRBJ1-3; the D gene is possibly TRBD1 (5 bases). Germline CDR1 and CDR2: SEHNR and FQNEAQ (reference sequence). There are 15 residues in the CDR3. Trimming cost V 7 bases and J 6 bases, with 19 bases left between them. The CDR3 bases are TGTGCCAGCACCCCCGGTAGGGGTGGTCAAAACACCATATATTTT. Residues: CASTPGRGGQNTIYF.

This clone was counted a single time. The J gene is TRBJ2-7, the V gene TRBV3-1 (or the pseudogene TRBV3-2), with a weak D call TRBD1 (6 bases). Germline CDR1 LGHDT, CDR2 YNNKEL (reference sequence). V lost 0 bases and J lost 4, with 13 bases in between. The CDR3 extends over 15 amino acids. CDR3 DNA: TGTGCCAGCAGCCAAGAAGGCAGGGGCTTATACGAGCAGTACTTC. It is translated as CASSQEGRGLYEQYF.

This chain joins TRBV10-1 and TRBJ1-1, with 7 bases fitting TRBD1. Germline CDR1 is WNHNN and CDR2 is SYGVQD (reference sequence). The junction had 8 bases not matched to a gene; V was cut back by 5 bases and J by 5 bases. This CDR3 contains 14 residues. CDR3 nucleotides: TGCGCCAGCAGTTCGGACAGGACGCGGACTGAAGCTTTCTTT. It is translated as CASSSDRTRTEAFF.

The chain joins TRBV6-5 to TRBJ2-2; the D is unclear. Germline assignment: CDR1 MNHEY and CDR2 SVGAGI. There are 11 residues in the CDR3. The V end was cut by 6 bases, the J end by 4 bases, with 3 bases between. The CDR3 sequence is CASRSTGELFF. The DNA for the CDR3 is TGTGCCAGCAGGTCCACCGGGGAGCTGTTTTTT.

V gene TRBV4-3 combines with J gene TRBJ2-3; TRBD2 agrees at 10 bases. CDR1 is LGHNA, CDR2 YSLEER, per germline. After removal of 3 bases from V and 5 bases from J, the junction contained 2 bases not matched to a gene. The CDR3 covers 14 residues. The CDR3 nucleotides read TGCGCCAGCAGCCAGCTAGCGGGGGAAGATACGCAGTATTTT. This sequence encodes CASSQLAGEDTQYF.

The chain employs TRBV6-6 and TRBJ1-6, with unresolved D. Germline V lookup: CDR1 MNHNY, CDR2 SVGAGI (reference sequence). V was trimmed by 4 bases and J by 1 base, leaving 8 bases between them. The CDR3 length is 15 residues. The CDR3 coding sequence is TGTGCCAGCAGTTCCCCACAGTCCTATAATTCACCCCTCCACTTT. This gives the protein CASSSPQSYNSPLHF.

This clone was found many times. This sequence joins TRBV4-3 and TRBJ2-7; D not resolved. In germline, CDR1 is LGHNA, CDR2 YSLEER. The CDR3 runs 15 residues. Trimming left V 4 bases short and J 1 base short, with 14 bases between. In DNA, the CDR3 is TGCGCCAGCAGCCTCTTACAGTCCGAGTCCTACGAGCAGTACTTC. Translation: CASSLLQSESYEQYF.